This T cell receptor (beta chain) originates from a study of regulatory T cells in long-lasting Graves disease (TCRdb year 2021). For the study in its entirety: Antithyroid drugs had been taken for less than 3 months by newly diagnosed Graves' disease patients. The study was registered as a clinical trial and conducted in China. A total of around 33 samples underwent TCR sequencing, from some 13 patients with persistent Graves' disease and around 20 patients with newly diagnosed Graves' disease. Peripheral blood TCR sequencing and RNA sequencing compared persistent Graves' disease patients with newly diagnosed Graves' disease patients.

According to the germline V gene, CDR1 reads SGHTA and CDR2 reads FQGNSA. V gives up 5 bases and J gives up 8 bases, and the segment between their germline ends measures 15 bases. The CDR3 runs 13 residues from the cysteine to the phenylalanine. The read is trimmed to its CDR3 DNA, 39 bases read in frame from base 1. Findings and caveats that apply to the study as a whole: Compared with newly diagnosed patients, persistent Graves' disease patients had lower TCR Shannon entropy and fewer highly expanded clones, which suggests clonal expansion. Persistent patients shared more public clonotypes among themselves (approximately 2,500) than newly diagnosed patients did (more than 950). The authors noted that the small sample size was a limitation that may lower accuracy. Preferential use of TRBV28, TRBJ1-2 and TRBJ2-5 was observed in persistent disease, whereas TRBV20-1 and TRBJ2-1 were favored in newly diagnosed disease. Peripheral blood alone was examined, since thyroid tissue, which constituted the primary lesion, could not be accessed. Only the TCR beta chain was sequenced and analyzed.

The sample's time point label, decoded: newly diagnosed GD, antithyroid drugs for less than 3 months. RNA was extracted from PBMCs in TRIzol for both TCR sequencing and RNA sequencing. The diagnosis of Graves' disease followed American Thyroid Association guidelines. The patients came from an endocrinology department in Xi'an, China. Each patient gave 7.5 to 10 milliliters of peripheral blood, collected in an EDTA anticoagulant tube. Ficoll Paque Plus density gradient separation was used to isolate PBMCs, and no further T cell sorting was performed. An Agilent 2100 Bioanalyzer and agarose gel were used to check RNA quality, while a NanoDrop 2000 measured RNA concentration. This clonotype came up many times. Its antigen is still unknown. Qualities for individual bases were not recorded, and no much larger clone is one base off. Library construction relied on multiplex PCR. TCRdb lists the instrument as Illumina HiSeq 4000. To build TCR beta libraries, CDR3 regions were amplified by Arm-PCR using iRepertoire HTBI primers. PCR products were gel purified before sequencing. The original pipeline was this. Gene usage analysis of CDR3 amino acid clonotypes used the 62 TRBV and about 15 TRBJ segments found across samples. Filtered high-quality paired reads were merged into contigs using COPE and FqMerger. BLAST was used to align contigs to IMGT TRBV, TRBD and TRBJ reference genes, and CDR3 was defined according to IMGT. Any clonotype with a frequency above 0.1% was classified as a highly expanded clone. Shannon entropy served as the measure of repertoire diversity, while the Gini coefficient captured V-J evenness. Public clonotypes were defined as clonotypes shared by more than one individual. TCRdb reworked the public reads: Q25 trimming with fastp, MiXCR clone assembly, productive beta chains retained. Rows are combined by CDR3 protein, so each entry shows the most common genes and DNA. In this record, the V and J calls reflect TCRdb's handling and not the investigators' own analysis. The sample table shows approximately 470,000 distinct CDR3 sequences, and about 16% are seen once. The ten largest clones take up 12% of the sample.

These data also formed part of another study, on T cells in Graves' hyperthyroidism and ophthalmopathy. According to the second study: A patient counted as having stable Graves' hyperthyroidism if no progression to ophthalmopathy occurred over 18 months of follow-up. The hyperthyroidism patients were between 18 and 65 years old and newly diagnosed, with a disease duration of less than 2 months. Exclusion was applied to patients with uncontrolled infections, other autoimmune diseases, pregnancy or lactation. Diagnoses relied on clinical symptoms, serum thyroxine and TRAb, thyroid ultrasound and orbital computed tomography. The TCR CDR3 was subjected to a first round of RT-PCR using the HTBI primer set and the Qiagen OneStep RT-PCR kit. Most expanded thyroid clonotypes (frequency above 0.001) were also detected in blood, suggesting blood repertoires may reflect thyroid immune responses. Ophthalmopathy was separated from stable hyperthyroidism by a 13 V-J signature model, with over 85% sensitivity and approximately 81% specificity obtained in cross-validation and 80%/75% obtained in testing. During validation, the model predicted progression to ophthalmopathy a median of roughly 7.1 months ahead of onset, with around 65% sensitivity and about 72% specificity. TCR V-J signatures able to tell the groups apart were searched for in a discovery cohort of 90 to 100 patients, of whom approximately 40 had Graves' ophthalmopathy and roughly 59 had stable Graves' hyperthyroidism. An independent validation cohort of 18 to 20 hyperthyroidism patients and 17 patients who later progressed to ophthalmopathy tested prospective prediction of ophthalmopathy. The 95 to 100 discovery patients were randomly split 7:3 into training and test sets. In addition, the study compared T-cell repertoires in thyroid tissue and in blood from about 6 Graves' hyperthyroidism patients. After blood sampling, hyperthyroidism patients were treated with methimazole at a starting dose of 30 mg daily, and ophthalmopathy patients were treated with high-dose intravenous methylprednisolone. The libraries were constructed in a second round of multiplex PCR and then size-selected and purified. The libraries were sequenced on an Illumina HiSeq2000 using paired-end 100 bp reads. Raw data were processed with SOAPnuke, discarding reads with adapters, uncalled bases, mean Phred below 15, or no exact constant-primer or identifier match. COPE v1.2.5 was used to merge the high-quality paired reads, and each unique nucleotide sequence was defined as a clonotype. MiTCR v1.1 was used to align the clonotypes against IMGT TRBV, TRBD and TRBJ reference segments. The analysis was restricted to V-J combinations with a frequency above 0.0001, which together covered over 99% of the repertoires. A TCS score was defined as the ratio of F50 (clonal expansion) to E x V (chaos), with BLOSUM62-based TCRdist applied between CDR3 peptides within each V-J. Welch's t-statistics and random forest reduced 450 to 600 V-J features to 10 to 15, which were used in a naive Bayes classifier (R e1071). Sample size was not statistically predetermined, and blinding of investigators to group allocation was not performed. The paper reports TCR Vbeta CDR3 sequencing of 140 or so peripheral blood samples: around 45 ophthalmopathy, about 75 hyperthyroidism and approximately 17 progressor patients.

The source is a man aged 35-49 years with Graves disease. Donor details come from another sample of the same person, matched by shared clones. The chain was built from TRBV7-2 and TRBJ1-2; TRBD1 is possibly the D segment (6 matching bases). Source: peripheral blood mononuclear cells (PBMCs), taken at new diagnosis, from a patient treated with antithyroid drugs. The CDR3 region reads CASSRTGGAGYTF. The sequence in DNA is TGTGCCAGCAGCCGGACGGGGGGCGCGGGCTACACCTTC.